This T cell receptor (beta chain) was identified in a study of T cells after yellow fever vaccination. Comment on this clonotype: One junction end disagrees with the germline gene, perhaps due to a read error.

It was through 5'RACE template switching that TCR cDNA was made, with a universal primer site and UMIs added. TCRdb itself ran the 5' RACE reads through MiXCR, one entry per CDR3 protein. The sample lists about 160,000 distinct CDR3 sequences, approximately 6.7% seen once, with around 2.3% in the top ten. Germline CDR1 reads KGHSH; CDR2 reads LQKENI. The length of the CDR3 is 14 residues. This chain links TRBV18 with TRBJ2-5; TRBD2 agrees at 9 bases. The starting material was CD4+ T cells sorted from PBMCs, obtained 4 to 6 days after the first yellow fever vaccination. This TCR came from a man younger than 30 who received the YFV17D yellow fever vaccine. In DNA, the CDR3 is TGTGCCAGCTCACCGGGACTAGCTTTGGAGACCCAGCACTTC. This translates into CASSPGLALETQHF.